These 21 T cell receptor beta chains share one sample of origin, sequenced in a study of blood T cell repertoires in COVID-19. The repertoire was sequenced with immunoSEQ multiplex PCR; TCRdb's copy has only in-frame clones and lacks some. The sample lists 85,000 to 90,000 clones; around four fifths were seen once. What was sequenced was peripheral blood. These receptors originate from a man in his 70s with acute or convalescent COVID-19.

The table lists this clone with a few counts. The chain couples TRBV28 to TRBJ1-5; possible D gene TRBD1, 6 bases. CDR1 is MDHEN and CDR2 is SYDVKM in the germline V gene. V lost 2 bases and J lost 0, with 14 bases in between. This CDR3 region has 17 residues. DNA of the CDR3: TGTGCCAGCAGTTTAGGGGGAGGGGGTCGTAGCAATCAGCCCCAGCATTTT. Translation gives CASSLGGGGRSNQPQHF.

This chain's CDR3 is CASSLVAGSEKLFF. The CDR3 DNA follows: TGCGCCAGCAGCTTGGTCGCAGGTTCTGAAAAACTGTTTTTT. The chain couples TRBV5-1 to TRBJ1-4; no reliable D call. CDR1 SGHRS and CDR2 YFSETQ come from the germline V gene. Trimming shortened V by 0 bases and J by 7 bases, and 10 bases separated the two germline ends. The CDR3 spans 14 residues. Using reference TRBV5-1 and TRBJ1-4 for the parts outside the CDR3, the full variable domain is KAGVTQTPRYLIKTRGQQVTLSCSPISGHRSVSWYQQTPGQGLQFLFEYFSETQRNKGNFPGRFSGRQFSNSRSEMNVSTLELGDSALYLCASSLVAGSEKLFFGSGTQLSVL.

The chain uses TRBV4-1 and TRBJ1-6, with TRBD1 matching over 9 bases. This CDR3 has 16 amino acids. Germline values: CDR1 MGHRA, CDR2 YSYEKL. V lost 4 bases, J lost 6 bases, and 7 bases stayed unmatched. Here the CDR3 DNA reads TGCGCCAGCAGCCGCCATACAGGGGGCGGTAATTCACCCCTCCACTTT. It yields the protein CASSRHTGGGNSPLHF.

The chain is built from TRBV28 and TRBJ1-4, with 7 bases that match TRBD1. With 3 bases clipped from V and 5 bases from J, the junction kept 12 bases outside the gene matches. CDR3 size: 17 residues. CDR1 is MDHEN, CDR2 SYDVKM, per germline. In nucleotides, the CDR3 is TGTGCCAGCAGTTTGCCCCGGTCGGGACAGAGGAATGAAAAACTGTTTTTT. Amino acid sequence: CASSLPRSGQRNEKLFF.

In its sample, this clone was seen once. The V and J genes are TRBV19 and TRBJ1-6; D perhaps matches TRBD1 (5 bases). The germline gives CDR1 LNHDA, CDR2 SQIVND (reference sequence). The V gene lost 10 bases and the J gene lost 9 bases, with 19 bases spanning the gap. The CDR3 has 14 residues. The CDR3 bases are TGTGCCACTAACGTAGGGCAGGGTCGTTCACCCCTCCACTTT. This codes for CATNVGQGRSPLHF.

This chain uses TRBV19 with TRBJ2-3; the match to TRBD2 covers 7 bases. Germline V CDR1 and CDR2: LNHDA, SQIVND (reference sequence). The junction had 6 bases not matched to a gene; V was cut back by 5 bases and J by 4 bases. The CDR3 is 14 residues long. CDR3: CASSAAGRADTQYF. The CDR3 DNA reads TGTGCCAGTAGTGCGGCAGGGAGGGCAGATACGCAGTATTTT. Full variable domain (missing parts from reference TRBV19 and TRBJ2-3): DGGITQSPKYLFRKEGQNVTLSCEQNLNHDAMYWYRQDPGQGLRLIYYSQIVNDFQKGDIAEGYSVSREKKESFPLTVTSAQKNPTAFYLCASSAAGRADTQYFGPGTRLTVL.

This clone was recorded once. The genes are TRBV6-5 and TRBJ2-5; TRBD2 matches at 9 bases. The CDR3 sequence is 15 residues long. Germline assignment: CDR1 MNHEY and CDR2 SVGAGI. The trim removed 5 bases at V and 1 base at J, leaving 5 bases unmatched. CDR3 protein: CASSIAGDLQETQYF. In nucleotides, the CDR3 is TGTGCCAGCAGTATAGCGGGGGACCTCCAAGAGACCCAGTACTTC.

CDR3 amino acids: CAWSFVRSSGNTIYF. CDR3 bases: TGTGCCTGGAGTTTTGTCAGAAGCTCTGGAAACACCATATATTTT. The chain combines TRBV30 with TRBJ1-3; unclear D gene. Trimming took 2 bases from V and 0 from J, leaving 11 bases between them. Germline loops: CDR1 GTSNPN, CDR2 SVGIG (reference sequence). The CDR3 has 15 amino acids.

The chain is built from TRBV7-9 and TRBJ2-5; 11 bases fit TRBD2. CDR1 is SEHNR and CDR2 is FQNEAQ in the germline V gene (reference sequence). Losses at the gene ends were 5 bases for V and 3 bases for J; bases not matched to a gene: 2. This CDR3 has 14 amino acids. For the CDR3, the DNA is TGTGCCAGCAGCCCACTAGCGGGAGAAGAGACCCAGTACTTC. Encoded protein: CASSPLAGEETQYF.

V and J are TRBV28 and TRBJ2-2, with 7 bases identical to TRBD1. Germline V gene lookup returns CDR1 MDHEN and CDR2 SYDVKM. The trim removed 2 bases at V and 6 bases at J, leaving 9 bases unmatched. CDR3 length: 16 residues. The CDR3 sequence is CASSLEGQDWAGELFF. CDR3 nucleotide sequence: TGTGCCAGCAGTTTAGAAGGACAGGATTGGGCCGGGGAGCTGTTTTTT.

V is TRBV9 and J is TRBJ1-2; 7 bases match TRBD1. Germline V CDR1 and CDR2: SGDLS, YYNGEE. The CDR3 extends over 15 amino acids. Losses at the gene ends were 2 bases for V and 4 bases for J; bases not matched to a gene: 8. The CDR3, as DNA: TGTGCCAGCAGCGTTTCCGGGACAGTGCCCTATGGCTACACCTTC. Residues: CASSVSGTVPYGYTF.

This chain connects TRBV6-5 to TRBJ1-2; D not resolved. The germline V gene has CDR1 MNHEY and CDR2 SVGAGI. The CDR3 has 14 amino acids. Between the trimmed V and J ends, which lost 1 base and 8 bases, there was a span of 14 bases. The CDR3 DNA is TGTGCCAGCAGTTACTTTAGGGCGGGATACGGCTACACCTTC. Translated, it gives CASSYFRAGYGYTF.

The rearrangement uses TRBV19 and TRBJ1-1, with 10 bases fitting TRBD1. CDR3 length: 15 residues. Germline V gives CDR1 LNHDA, CDR2 SQIVND (reference sequence). V was pared by 4 bases and J by 1 base, with 3 bases of the junction left unmatched. The CDR3 sequence is CASSTRTGGNTEAFF. CDR3 DNA sequence: TGTGCCAGTAGTACAAGGACAGGGGGGAACACTGAAGCTTTCTTT.

This clone was observed a handful of times. The chain uses TRBV7-8 and TRBJ1-1; unclear D gene. The V end was cut by 7 bases, the J end by 0 bases, with 21 bases between. CDR3 length: 17 residues. Germline V lookup: CDR1 SGHVS, CDR2 FQNEAQ. CDR3 DNA: TGTGCCAGCAATTCCTTACGCGGCCAGTTAATGAACACTGAAGCTTTCTTT. Translated, it gives CASNSLRGQLMNTEAFF.

The rearrangement links TRBV7-2 to TRBJ2-7, with D possibly matching TRBD2 (5 bases). The CDR3 consists of 14 residues. Germline V gives CDR1 SGHTA, CDR2 FQGNSA. V shed 1 base and J shed 2 bases, with 9 bases lying between them. CDR3 sequence reads: CASSLEPGTYEQYF. As DNA, the CDR3 is TGTGCCAGCAGCTTAGAACCGGGGACCTACGAGCAGTACTTC.

The J gene is TRBJ1-5, the V gene TRBV3-1 (or the pseudogene TRBV3-2), with a tentative D call TRBD1 (6 bases). CDR1 is LGHDT, CDR2 YNNKEL, per germline (reference sequence). Deletions cut 0 bases from V and 3 bases from J, with 9 bases between. This CDR3 is built from 15 residues. The CDR3 sequence is CASSQEAGDNQPQHF. The CDR3 DNA reads as TGTGCCAGCAGCCAAGAGGCAGGGGACAATCAGCCCCAGCATTTT.

The chain carries TRBV27 and TRBJ2-1, with D possibly TRBD2 on 6 matching bases. The germline V gene encodes CDR1 MNHEY and CDR2 SMNVEV (reference sequence). The V end lost 2 bases, the J end lost 4 bases, and 18 bases lay between the germline ends. This CDR3 is 17 amino acids long. The CDR3 DNA reads as TGTGCCAGCAGTTTAACCTCTGGGACTCCTTTTTACAATGAGCAGTTCTTC. Translated, it gives CASSLTSGTPFYNEQFF.

This clone was counted a few times. The gene calls are TRBV15 and TRBJ1-6; D possibly corresponds to TRBD1 (6 bases). Trimming removed 0 bases at V and 10 bases at J, with 13 bases between. CDR3 size: 15 residues. Germline CDR1 reads LNHNV; CDR2 reads YYDKDF (reference sequence). The CDR3 spells CATSREPAGESPLHF. DNA of the CDR3: TGTGCCACCAGCAGAGAGCCGGCAGGGGAGTCACCCCTCCACTTT.

The J gene is TRBJ2-3, the V gene TRBV5-4, with 8 bases that match TRBD2. This CDR3 has 13 amino acids. The junction had 4 bases not matched to a gene; V was cut back by 4 bases and J by 6 bases. Germline lookup yields CDR1 SGHNT and CDR2 YYREEE (reference sequence). DNA for the CDR3: TGTGCCAGCAGCGCCGAGCGGGGGGATACGCAGTATTTT. This sequence encodes CASSAERGDTQYF.

The genes are TRBV2 and TRBJ2-3; TRBD2 aligns across 7 bases. The germline V gene encodes CDR1 SNHLY and CDR2 FYNNEI. J lost 5 bases, V lost 8 bases, and 7 bases had no gene match. There are 13 residues in the CDR3. CDR3 DNA: TGTGCCAGCTCGGGGGGATTGCAAGATACGCAGTATTTT. It yields the protein CASSGGLQDTQYF.

The V gene is TRBV4-1, the J gene TRBJ1-5; TRBD1 might be the D (5 bases). There are 19 residues in the CDR3. V was cut by 3 bases and J by 1 base, with 22 bases left in between. Germline lookup yields CDR1 MGHRA and CDR2 YSYEKL. This chain's CDR3 is CASSQDDSRLSGSNQPQHF. CDR3 in DNA: TGCGCCAGCAGCCAGGACGACAGTCGCTTATCCGGGAGCAATCAGCCCCAGCATTTT.